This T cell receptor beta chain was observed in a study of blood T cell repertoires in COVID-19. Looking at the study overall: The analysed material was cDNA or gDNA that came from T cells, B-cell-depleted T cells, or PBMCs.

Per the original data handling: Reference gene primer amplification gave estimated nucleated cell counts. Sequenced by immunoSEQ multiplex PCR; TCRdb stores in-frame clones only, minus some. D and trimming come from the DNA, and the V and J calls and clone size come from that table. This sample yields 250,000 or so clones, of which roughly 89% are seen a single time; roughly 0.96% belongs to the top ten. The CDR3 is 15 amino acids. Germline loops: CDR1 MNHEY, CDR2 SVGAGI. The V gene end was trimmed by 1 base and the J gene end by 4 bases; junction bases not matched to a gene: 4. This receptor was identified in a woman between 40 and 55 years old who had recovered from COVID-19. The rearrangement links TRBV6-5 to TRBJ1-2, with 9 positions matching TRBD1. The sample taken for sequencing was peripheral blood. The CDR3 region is CASSYWDREGYGYTF. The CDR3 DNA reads TGTGCCAGCAGTTACTGGGACAGGGAGGGCTATGGCTACACCTTC.